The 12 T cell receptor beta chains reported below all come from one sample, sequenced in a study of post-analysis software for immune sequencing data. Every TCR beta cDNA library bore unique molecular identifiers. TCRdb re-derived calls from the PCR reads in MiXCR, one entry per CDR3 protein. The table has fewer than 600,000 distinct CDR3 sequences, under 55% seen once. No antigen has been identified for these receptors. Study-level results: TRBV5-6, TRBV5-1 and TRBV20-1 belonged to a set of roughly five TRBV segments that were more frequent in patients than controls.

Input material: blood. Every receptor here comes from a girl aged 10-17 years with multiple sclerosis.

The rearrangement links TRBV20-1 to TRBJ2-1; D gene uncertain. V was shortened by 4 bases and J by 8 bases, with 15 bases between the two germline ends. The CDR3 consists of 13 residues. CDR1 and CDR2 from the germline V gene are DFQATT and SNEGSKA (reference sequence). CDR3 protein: CSANLVYRYEQFF. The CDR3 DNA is TGCAGTGCTAACCTAGTGTACCGTTATGAGCAGTTCTTC.

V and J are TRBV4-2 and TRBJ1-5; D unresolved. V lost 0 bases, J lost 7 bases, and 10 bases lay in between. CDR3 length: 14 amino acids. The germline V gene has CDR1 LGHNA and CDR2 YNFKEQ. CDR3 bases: TGTGCCAGCAGCCAAGAAGAAGTAATGCAGCCCCAGCATTTT. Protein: CASSQEEVMQPQHF.

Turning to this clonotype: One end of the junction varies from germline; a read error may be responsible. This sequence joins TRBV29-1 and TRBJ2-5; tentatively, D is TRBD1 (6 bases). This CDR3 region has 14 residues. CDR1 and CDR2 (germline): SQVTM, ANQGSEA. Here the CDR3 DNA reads TGCAGCGTCGTCCTGACAGGCCACCAAGAGACCCCGTACTTC. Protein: CSVVLTGHQETPYF.

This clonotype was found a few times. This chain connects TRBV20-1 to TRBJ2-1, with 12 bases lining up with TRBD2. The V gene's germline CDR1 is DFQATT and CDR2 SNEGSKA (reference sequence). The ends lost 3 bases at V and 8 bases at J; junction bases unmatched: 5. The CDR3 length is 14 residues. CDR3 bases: TGCAGTGCTAGTCTAGCGGGAGGGCCGGATGAGCAGTTCTTC. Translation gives CSASLAGGPDEQFF.

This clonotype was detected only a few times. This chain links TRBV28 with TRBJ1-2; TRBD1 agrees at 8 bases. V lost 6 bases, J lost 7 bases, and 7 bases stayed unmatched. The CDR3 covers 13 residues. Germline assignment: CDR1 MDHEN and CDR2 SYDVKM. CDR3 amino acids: CASRDPGGSGYTF. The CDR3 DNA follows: TGTGCCAGCAGGGACCCAGGGGGCTCTGGCTACACCTTC.

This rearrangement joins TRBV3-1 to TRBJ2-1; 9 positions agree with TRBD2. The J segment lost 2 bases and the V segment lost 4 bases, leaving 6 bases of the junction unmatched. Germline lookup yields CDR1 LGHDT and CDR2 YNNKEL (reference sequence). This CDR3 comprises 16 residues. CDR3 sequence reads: CASSPPSGRPYNEQFF. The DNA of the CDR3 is TGTGCCAGCAGCCCACCCAGCGGGAGGCCCTACAATGAGCAGTTCTTC.

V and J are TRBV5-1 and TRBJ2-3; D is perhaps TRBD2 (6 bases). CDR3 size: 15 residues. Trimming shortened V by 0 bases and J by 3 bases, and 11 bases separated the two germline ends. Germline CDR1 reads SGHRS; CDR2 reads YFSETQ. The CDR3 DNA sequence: TGCGCCAGCAGCTTGGCCGCGGCGGGGACAGATACGCAGTATTTT. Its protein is CASSLAAAGTDTQYF.

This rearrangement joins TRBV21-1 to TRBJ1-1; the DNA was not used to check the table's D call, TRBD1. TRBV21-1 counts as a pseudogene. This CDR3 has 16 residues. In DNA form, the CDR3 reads TGTGCCAGCAGCAAAGAAGGGGGACTTACGAACACTGAAGCTTTCTTT. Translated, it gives CASSKEGGLTNTEAFF.

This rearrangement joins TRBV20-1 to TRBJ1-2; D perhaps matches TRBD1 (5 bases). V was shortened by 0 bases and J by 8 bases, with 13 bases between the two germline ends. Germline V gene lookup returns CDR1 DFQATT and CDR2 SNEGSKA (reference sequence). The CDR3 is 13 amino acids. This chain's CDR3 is CSAREREGQGYTF. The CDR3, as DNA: TGCAGTGCTAGAGAGCGTGAGGGGCAGGGCTACACCTTC.

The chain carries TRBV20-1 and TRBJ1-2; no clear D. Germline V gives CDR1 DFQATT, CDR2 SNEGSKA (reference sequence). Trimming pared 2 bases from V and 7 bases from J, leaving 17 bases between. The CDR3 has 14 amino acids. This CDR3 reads CSARLPRAPGGYTF. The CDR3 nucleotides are TGCAGTGCTAGACTTCCCCGGGCCCCAGGTGGCTACACCTTC.

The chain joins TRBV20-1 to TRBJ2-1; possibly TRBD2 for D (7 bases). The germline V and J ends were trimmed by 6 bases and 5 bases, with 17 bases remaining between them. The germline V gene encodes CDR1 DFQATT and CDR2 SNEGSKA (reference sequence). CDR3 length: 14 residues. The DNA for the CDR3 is TGCAGTGCCAACAACCTAGGGGGGGACAATGAGCAGTTCTTC. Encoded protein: CSANNLGGDNEQFF.

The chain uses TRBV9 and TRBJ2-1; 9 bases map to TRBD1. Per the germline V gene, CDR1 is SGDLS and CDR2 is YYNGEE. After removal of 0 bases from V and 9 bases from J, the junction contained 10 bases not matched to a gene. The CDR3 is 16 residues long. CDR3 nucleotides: TGTGCCAGCAGCGTAGCTGGGACAGGGTATTCTGGTGAGCAGTTCTTC. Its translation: CASSVAGTGYSGEQFF.